The clone carrying this TCR beta chain has just a few counts. As yet, its antigen is unknown. A J-beta primer mix and a sample-barcoded 5' primer were used in a second PCR of roughly 6 to 11 cycles. TCRdb called the 5' RACE reads again in MiXCR, with one record for every CDR3 protein. Among 1.5 million or so distinct CDR3 sequences listed, roughly 40% were seen once. These data belong to a study of blood T cells in healthy people across ages. Study-wide results and caveats: Not knowing donor CMV status may have confounded expanded clonotype changes.

The CDR3 runs 16 residues. V lost 10 bases, J lost 3 bases, and 23 bases lay in between. CDR1 is SNHLY and CDR2 is FYNNEI in the germline V gene. Sample: blood. The gene calls are TRBV2 and TRBJ2-3; D not certain. The clonotype originates from a woman between 18 and 29 years old in good health. In DNA form, the CDR3 reads TGTGCCACGCCCCAGCTTGCCGGTAGGGCGACAGATACGCAGTATTTT. It translates to CATPQLAGRATDTQYF.